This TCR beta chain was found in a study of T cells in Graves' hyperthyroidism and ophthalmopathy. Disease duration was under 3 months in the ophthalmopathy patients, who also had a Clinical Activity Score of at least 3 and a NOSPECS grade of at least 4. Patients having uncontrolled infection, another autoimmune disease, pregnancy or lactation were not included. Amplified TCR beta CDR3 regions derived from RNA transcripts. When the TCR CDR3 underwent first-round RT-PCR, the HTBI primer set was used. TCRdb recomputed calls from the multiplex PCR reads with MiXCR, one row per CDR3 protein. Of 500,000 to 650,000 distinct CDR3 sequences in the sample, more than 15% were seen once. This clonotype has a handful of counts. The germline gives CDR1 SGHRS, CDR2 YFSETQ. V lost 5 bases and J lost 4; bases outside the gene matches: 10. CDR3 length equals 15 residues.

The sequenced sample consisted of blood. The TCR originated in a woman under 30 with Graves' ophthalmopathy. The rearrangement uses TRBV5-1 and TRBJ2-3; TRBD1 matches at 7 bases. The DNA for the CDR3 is TGCGCCAGCAGACTGACAGGGAATTTGGCAGATACGCAGTATTTT. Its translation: CASRLTGNLADTQYF. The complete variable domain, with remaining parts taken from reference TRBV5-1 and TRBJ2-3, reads KAGVTQTPRYLIKTRGQQVTLSCSPISGHRSVSWYQQTPGQGLQFLFEYFSETQRNKGNFPGRFSGRQFSNSRSEMNVSTLELGDSALYLCASRLTGNLADTQYFGPGTRLTVL.